These 16 T cell receptor beta chains originate from one sample sequenced in a study of blood T cell repertoires in COVID-19. Using immunoSEQ multiplex PCR, the repertoire was profiled, and TCRdb retains in-frame clones only, with some absent. The data show some 130,000 clones, around 85% seen once. Sequences were obtained from peripheral blood. The receptors come from a human donor in a cohort sampled during active COVID-19.

The chain couples TRBV5-6 to TRBJ2-1; the D gene is possibly TRBD2 (5 bases). The germline V and J ends were trimmed by 4 bases and 9 bases, with 17 bases remaining between them. The CDR3 has 14 residues. Germline V CDR1 and CDR2: SGHDT, YYEEEE. For the CDR3, the DNA is TGTGCCAGCAGCCTTCATGGGGAGATAATTGAGCAGTTCTTC. Its translation: CASSLHGEIIEQFF.

The chain joins TRBV4-1 to TRBJ1-1; D ambiguous. Germline V lookup: CDR1 MGHRA, CDR2 YSYEKL. The CDR3 loop spans 14 amino acids. The V gene lost 7 bases and the J gene lost 6 bases, with 18 bases spanning the gap. CDR3 DNA sequence: TGCGCCAGCACCCAGGCACCCGGAGGTTCTGAAGCTTTCTTT. Amino acids: CASTQAPGGSEAFF.

The rearrangement links TRBV5-1 to TRBJ1-1, with TRBD1 matching 7 bases. This CDR3 is built from 16 residues. J lost 4 bases, V lost 4 bases, and 13 bases had no gene match. Germline CDR1 and CDR2: SGHRS and YFSETQ. CDR3 protein: CASSLASITGVTEAFF. CDR3 in DNA: TGCGCCAGCAGCCTTGCCTCTATCACAGGGGTCACTGAAGCTTTCTTT.

The chain combines TRBV19 with TRBJ2-7; no firm D call. The CDR3 is made up of 14 amino acids. The V gene's germline CDR1 is LNHDA and CDR2 SQIVND (reference sequence). Trimming took off 5 bases at V and 2 bases at J, with 13 bases between the two ends. The CDR3 DNA is TGTGCCAGTAGTCCGACACCCTTACCCTACGAGCAGTACTTC. Amino acid sequence: CASSPTPLPYEQYF.

This clone has only one observation. The chain carries TRBV7-9 and TRBJ2-2; TRBD2 aligns across 13 bases. CDR1 is SEHNR, CDR2 FQNEAQ, per germline (reference sequence). The CDR3 is 19 residues long. V trimming: 4 bases; J trimming: 1 base; junction bases outside the gene matches: 9. CDR3 in amino acids: CASSSWTSGSTWNTGELFF. The CDR3 DNA reads as TGTGCCAGCAGCTCTTGGACTAGCGGGAGTACTTGGAACACCGGGGAGCTGTTTTTT. Full variable domain (missing parts from reference TRBV7-9 and TRBJ2-2): DTGVSQNPRHKITKRGQNVTFRCDPISEHNRLYWYRQTLGQGPEFLTYFQNEAQLEKSRLLSDRFSAERPKGSFSTLEIQRTEQGDSAMYLCASSSWTSGSTWNTGELFFGEGSRLTVL.

The V call is TRBV15, the J call TRBJ2-1, with 12 bases identical to TRBD2. The length of the CDR3 is 17 residues. Germline values: CDR1 LNHNV, CDR2 YYDKDF (reference sequence). V shed 1 base, J shed 4 bases, and the junction held 5 bases outside the gene matches. The CDR3 DNA reads TGTGCCACCAGCAGAGGACTAGCGGGAGAGAGGTACAATGAGCAGTTCTTC. Translation: CATSRGLAGERYNEQFF.

This chain links TRBV28 with TRBJ2-7; D perhaps matches TRBD1 (5 bases). Per the germline V gene, CDR1 is MDHEN and CDR2 is SYDVKM. Trimming took 6 bases from V and 0 from J, leaving 18 bases between them. The CDR3 is 16 residues long. The CDR3 region has the DNA TGTGCCAGCAGCCGAGCCAAGGACATAACCTCCTACGAGCAGTACTTC. Translated: CASSRAKDITSYEQYF.

The chain's CDR3 is CASSVGSAGSPLHF. Written as DNA, the CDR3 is TGTGCCAGCAGCGTCGGGTCCGCGGGTTCACCCCTCCACTTT. The chain links TRBV9 to TRBJ1-6; D remains unclear. Trimming stripped 2 bases from V and 9 bases from J, with 12 bases between. The CDR3 runs 14 residues. Germline V gene sequence: CDR1 SGDLS, CDR2 YYNGEE.

This chain connects TRBV5-8 to TRBJ2-1; 8 nucleotides agree with TRBD1. Germline CDR1 is SGHTS and CDR2 is YDEGEE. J lost 4 bases, V lost 0 bases, and 0 bases had no gene match. The CDR3 consists of 14 residues. The CDR3 DNA follows: TGTGCCAGCAGCTTGGGGACAGGGTACAATGAGCAGTTCTTC. It specifies CASSLGTGYNEQFF.

The J gene is TRBJ2-1, the V gene TRBV5-1, with 8 bases fitting TRBD2. The CDR3 is 15 amino acids. V trimming: 3 bases; J trimming: 8 bases; junction bases outside the gene matches: 10. Germline-derived CDR1 and CDR2 are SGHRS and YFSETQ. The CDR3 loop is CASSWTVAGLDEQFF. The CDR3 nucleotides read TGCGCCAGCAGCTGGACAGTAGCGGGATTAGATGAGCAGTTCTTC.

V usage is TRBV30 and J usage is TRBJ1-4; 8 bases match TRBD1. Per germline, CDR1 GTSNPN and CDR2 SVGIG (reference sequence). J lost 3 bases, V lost 5 bases, and 11 bases had no gene match. The CDR3 runs to 16 residues. The CDR3 here is CAWARQGRGANEKLFF. The CDR3 bases are TGTGCCTGGGCCCGACAGGGGCGAGGTGCTAATGAAAAACTGTTTTTT.

The chain combines TRBV2 with TRBJ2-3, with a tentative D call TRBD2 (6 bases). V lost 4 bases to trimming and J lost 2 bases, with 25 bases between them. Germline CDR1 is SNHLY and CDR2 is FYNNEI. The CDR3 extends over 19 amino acids. CDR3 region: CASSGTSLPSGLLTDTQYF. CDR3 in DNA: TGTGCCAGCAGTGGTACTTCATTACCTTCGGGACTCCTCACAGATACGCAGTATTTT.

The gene calls are TRBV20-1 and TRBJ2-1, with 7 bases matching TRBD2. This CDR3 has 16 amino acids. J gave up 7 bases and V 3 bases, and 15 bases lay outside the gene matches. Germline V gene lookup returns CDR1 DFQATT and CDR2 SNEGSKA (reference sequence). CDR3 coding DNA: TGCAGTGCTAGTTTCTTGGCTAGCGGAGGCGGAAATGAGCAGTTCTTC. It translates to CSASFLASGGGNEQFF.

J is TRBJ1-1 and V is TRBV29-1, with D hard to call. Trimming removed 1 base at V and 6 bases at J, with 6 bases between. CDR1 SQVTM and CDR2 ANQGSEA come from the germline V gene. This CDR3 region has 11 residues. Here the CDR3 DNA reads TGCAGCGTTGAAGCGTTCGCTGAAGCTTTCTTT. Amino acid sequence: CSVEAFAEAFF.

The V gene is TRBV3-1 (or the pseudogene TRBV3-2), the J gene TRBJ2-1; TRBD2 aligns across 8 bases. After removal of 4 bases from V and 6 bases from J, the junction contained 5 bases not matched to a gene. In germline, CDR1 is LGHDT, CDR2 YNNKEL (reference sequence). CDR3 length: 14 residues. CDR3 nucleotide sequence: TGTGCCAGCAGCCCTCCCGGACTAGCCAATGAGCAGTTCTTC. It is translated as CASSPPGLANEQFF.

This clone was seen a single time. CDR3 DNA: TGTGCCAGCAGCCAAGCCCTGTTCTATGGCTACACCTTC. It encodes CASSQALFYGYTF. This chain connects TRBV3-1 (or the pseudogene TRBV3-2) to TRBJ1-2, with D hard to call. CDR3 length: 13 amino acids. In germline, CDR1 is LGHDT, CDR2 YNNKEL (reference sequence). V gave up 1 base and J gave up 4 bases, with 7 bases separating them.